Included here is one T cell receptor beta chain sequence, with context. This clone has just a few counts. There is no known antigen for this receptor. Per-base quality was not reported, and no clone a single base away is much larger than it. The sample belongs to a study of PD-1 blockade in classical Hodgkin lymphoma (dated by TCRdb to the early 2020s). Context from the whole study: Nivolumab dosing was 3 mg/kg intravenously every 2 weeks, continuing until either disease progression or unacceptable toxicity. The study used CyTOF and TCR beta sequencing to define a peripheral blood immune signature of response to PD-1 blockade in classical Hodgkin lymphoma. Points the paper makes about the study in general: CD4+ but not CD8+ TCR diversity rose significantly by C4D1 (p=0.0027 vs p=0.16), most apparent in complete responders (p=0.02). Patients starting nivolumab less than 1 year after ASCT had lower diversity and were excluded from later analyses to avoid confounding by immune reconstitution. Trial patients with a complete response had baseline diversity similar to that of newly diagnosed patients, while partial responders and progressors had significantly lower diversity. Only a single clinical trial cohort was studied, and what caused the repertoire differences, possibly disease activity or prior therapy, remained undefined. Baseline TCR diversity was reported to be lower in newly diagnosed patients than in healthy donors, and even lower in relapsed/refractory patients.

At the junction V is shortened by 2 bases and J by 4 bases, with 15 bases in between. CDR1 and CDR2 are drawn from the germline V gene: LGHNA, YNFKEQ. CDR3 length: 16 amino acids, cysteine to phenylalanine. Just the 48-base CDR3 DNA is kept, in frame starting at base 1. According to the study, the label for this sample's time point signals: cycle 4 day 1 (C4D1), after six to seven weeks of nivolumab. Every trial patient had relapsed after autologous stem cell transplantation, and cohorts A, B and C differed in prior brentuximab vedotin exposure. Magnetic negative selection with a Miltenyi CD8+ T cell isolation kit was used to purify CD8+ T cells from thawed PBMCs. The trial cohort comprised about 60 patients with relapsed/refractory classical Hodgkin lymphoma whose best overall responses were complete response, partial response or progressive disease. In the multi-cohort phase II CheckMate 205 trial, trial patients received single-agent nivolumab. An independent review committee assessed best overall response by applying the 2007 International Working Group response criteria. Trial PBMCs were obtained immediately prior to nivolumab initiation (C1D1) and on therapy at cycle 2 day 1 and cycle 4 day 1. Peripheral blood was collected in 8 mL Vacutainer Cell Preparation Tubes, from which PBMCs were isolated by centrifugation and then cryopreserved. Purified CD4+ and CD8+ fractions were prepared only for cases where an additional PBMC sample was available. Magnetically labelled cells were removed on LS columns in a quadroMACS separator, and the flow-through was retained as the purified fraction.

Genomic DNA was extracted with the Qiagen DNeasy kit from unsorted PBMCs and from negatively selected CD4+ and CD8+ fractions. TCR beta CDR3 regions were subjected to amplification by immunoSEQ multiplex PCR with primers that anneal to V and J segments. A synthetic immune receptor repertoire was used to minimize amplification bias, and any remaining bias was removed computationally after sequencing. The original methods were these. Repertoire diversity was quantified as the Shannon entropy index using custom Python scripts. Unsorted, CD4+ and CD8+ repertoires were analyzed separately, except for combined analyses in which CD4+ and CD8+ sequences were merged in silico. A clone was considered expanded if an increase in frequency of at least 2-fold after treatment relative to C1D1 was found, and a pseudocount of 0.5 was applied to clones undetected at baseline. Singleton clones were defined as clones with 0 or 1 copy at C1D1, and non-singleton clones were defined as clones with 2 or more copies. Clones expanded in unsorted samples were annotated as CD4+, CD8+ or unknown by matching protein sequences in sorted samples from the same patient. Wilcoxon tests on paired samples were used to test diversity changes from C1D1 to C4D1. Not all clones reach the TCRdb copy of this immuneACCESS table, which keeps in-frame sequences only. Checked studies attribute under half of the gap to unresolved V genes and leave the rest unexplained. Clonal size and the V and J genes are those of that table, whereas D and trimming came from the DNA. Recorded for this sample are several thousand clones; 60% of them occurred a single time. The biggest ten clones account for approximately 10% of the sample.

This receptor chain uses TRBV4-2 and TRBJ1-5; too little of a D gene remains to name it. The receptor's source is a human donor with classical Hodgkin lymphoma. The source material was CD8+ T cells from blood, sampled before the fourth cycle of nivolumab. The DNA sequence reads TGTGCCAGCAGCCAAACCCCGACGGCCCTAAATCAGCCCCAGCATTTT. This translates into CASSQTPTALNQPQHF.